The 10 T cell receptor beta chains below come from one sample, sequenced in a study of Ad26.COV2.S vaccination and SARS-CoV-2 variants. Described treatment: over 15 received Ad26.COV2.S at low or high dose, single or two shots; about 5 received placebo; per-sample allocation not given. On day 63 after the first injection, vaccine and placebo recipients gave samples. Libraries were prepared by immunoSEQ multiplex PCR; TCRdb keeps only in-frame clonotypes and omits some of them. The sample lists 430,000 or so clones, roughly nine tenths occurring once. This material consisted of peripheral blood, taken in a trial of Ad26.COV2.S vaccine versus placebo. The receptors were gathered from a person between 18 and 59 years old who received the Ad26.COV2.S COVID-19 vaccine or a placebo.

As to this clone: This same CDR3 is encoded by further DNA sequences in the sample. The chain carries TRBV5-4 and TRBJ2-1; 7 nucleotides match TRBD1. This CDR3 spans 15 amino acids. The J segment lost 3 bases and the V segment lost 0 bases, leaving 3 bases of the junction unmatched. The V gene's germline CDR1 is SGHNT and CDR2 YYREEE (reference sequence). The CDR3 DNA reads TGTGCCAGCAGCTTGGGGGCAGGGGGCTACAATGAGCAGTTCTTC. As protein: CASSLGAGGYNEQFF.

This clone was counted only a few times. V gene TRBV14 combines with J gene TRBJ1-1, with unresolved D. From germline, CDR1 is SGHDN and CDR2 FVKESK. Trimming removed 1 base at V and 1 base at J, with 7 bases between. CDR3 size: 14 residues. CDR3 nucleotides: TGTGCCAGCAGCCAAGGACTTAAGAACACTGAAGCTTTCTTT. Amino acids: CASSQGLKNTEAFF.

For the CDR3, the DNA is TGTGCCACCAGTGGTTATAGGGAGGGCGGGTCCCATGAGCAGTTCTTC. It specifies CATSGYREGGSHEQFF. The V call is TRBV24-1, the J call TRBJ2-1; 7 nucleotides align to TRBD2. This CDR3 has 16 amino acids. Germline V CDR1 and CDR2: KGHDR, SFDVKD. Losses at the gene ends were 5 bases for V and 8 bases for J; bases not matched to a gene: 14.

CDR3 sequence (DNA): TGTGCTAGTGGTAAGGACCGGGGCCCCGCAGATACGCAGTATTTT. Protein product: CASGKDRGPADTQYF. The chain uses TRBV12-5 and TRBJ2-3, with D possibly being TRBD1 or TRBD2 (5 bases each). The CDR3 has 15 amino acids. The germline V gene encodes CDR1 LGHNT and CDR2 FRNRAP. The ends were cut back, 5 bases at V and 4 bases at J, with 16 bases in the middle.

V usage is TRBV5-4 and J usage is TRBJ1-2; possibly TRBD1 for D (6 bases). The CDR3 contains 15 residues. Per germline, CDR1 SGHNT and CDR2 YYREEE (reference sequence). Trimming stripped 2 bases from V and 8 bases from J, with 19 bases between. The chain's CDR3 is CASSFTGSLAVGYTF. CDR3 coding DNA: TGTGCCAGCAGCTTTACAGGGTCACTAGCGGTCGGCTACACCTTC.

The chain employs TRBV27 and TRBJ1-5; tentatively, D is TRBD1 (5 bases). Deletions cut 3 bases from V and 3 bases from J, with 9 bases between. Germline V gene lookup returns CDR1 MNHEY and CDR2 SMNVEV (reference sequence). The CDR3 loop spans 14 amino acids. The CDR3 protein is CASSFRGANQPQHF. The CDR3 nucleotides read TGTGCCAGCAGTTTTAGAGGGGCCAATCAGCCCCAGCATTTT.

This chain connects TRBV7-2 to TRBJ1-6; D call uncertain. The V end lost 1 base, the J end lost 7 bases, and 11 bases lay between the germline ends. Germline CDR1 SGHTA, CDR2 FQGNSA. CDR3 length: 15 residues. CDR3 DNA sequence: TGTGCCAGCAGCTTAGACTCGCCAGCAAATTCACCCCTCCACTTT. This codes for CASSLDSPANSPLHF. The full variable domain, completed using reference TRBV7-2 and TRBJ1-6, is GAGVSQSPSNKVTEKGKDVELRCDPISGHTALYWYRQSLGQGLEFLIYFQGNSAPDKSGLPSDRFSAERTGGSVSTLTIQRTQQEDSAVYLCASSLDSPANSPLHFGNGTRLTVT.

The chain employs TRBV6-6 and TRBJ1-1; D call uncertain. This CDR3 is 13 amino acids long. V lost 5 bases and J lost 4, with 11 bases in between. Looked up from germline, CDR1 is MNHNY and CDR2 is SVGAGI (reference sequence). In DNA, the CDR3 is TGTGCCAGCAGTCATCAGGAAGGCACTGAAGCTTTCTTT. It codes for CASSHQEGTEAFF.

CDR3 protein: CASSLMPDGEKLFF. CDR3 nucleotide sequence: TGCGCCAGCAGCTTGATGCCGGATGGAGAAAAACTGTTTTTT. The V gene is TRBV5-1, the J gene TRBJ1-4; D uncertain. The CDR3 length is 14 residues. Germline V gene lookup returns CDR1 SGHRS and CDR2 YFSETQ. Trimming took off 1 base at V and 8 bases at J, with 12 bases between the two ends. The full variable domain, with the rest looked up from reference TRBV5-1 and TRBJ1-4, is KAGVTQTPRYLIKTRGQQVTLSCSPISGHRSVSWYQQTPGQGLQFLFEYFSETQRNKGNFPGRFSGRQFSNSRSEMNVSTLELGDSALYLCASSLMPDGEKLFFGSGTQLSVL.

V and J are TRBV4-1 and TRBJ1-3; D remains unclear. The CDR3 runs to 17 residues. Germline V gene lookup returns CDR1 MGHRA and CDR2 YSYEKL. V lost 4 bases, J lost 0 bases, and 16 bases lay in between. The CDR3 DNA follows: TGCGCCAGCAGCCTCCAAAAGGGTGTCCCCTCTGGAAACACCATATATTTT. Translated: CASSLQKGVPSGNTIYF.